A single sample is the source of the 22 T cell receptor beta chains below, sequenced in a study of early T cells in non-severe SARS-CoV-2 infection. TCRdb fed the 5' RACE reads into MiXCR, producing one record per CDR3 protein. Among fewer than 30,000 distinct CDR3 sequences listed, around 4% were seen once. The source material was whole blood. These receptor sequences come from an adult who was a healthcare worker with PCR-confirmed SARS-CoV-2 infection or an uninfected control (not recorded which).

This clonotype was seen a handful of times. The rearrangement links TRBV6-5 to TRBJ2-5; no reliable D call. With 6 bases removed from V and 5 bases from J, the gap between germline ends came to 7 bases. CDR3 size: 11 residues. Germline V lookup: CDR1 MNHEY, CDR2 SVGAGI. The CDR3 spells CASRRRETQYF. CDR3 DNA sequence: TGTGCCAGCAGGAGAAGGGAGACCCAGTACTTC.

This clonotype was counted ten times or more. This chain uses TRBV20-1 with TRBJ2-7, with a weak D call TRBD1 (6 bases). This CDR3 contains 13 residues. The V and J ends lost 3 bases and 5 bases respectively, with 14 bases between them. Per the germline V gene, CDR1 is DFQATT and CDR2 is SNEGSKA (reference sequence). CDR3 nucleotide sequence: TGCAGTGCTAGTTGGCCCTCAGGGGACGAGCAGTACTTC. Its protein is CSASWPSGDEQYF.

This clonotype was recorded many times. This chain connects TRBV18 to TRBJ2-7; D ambiguous. Per germline, CDR1 KGHSH and CDR2 LQKENI. V was shortened by 2 bases and J by 0 bases, with 8 bases between the two germline ends. The CDR3 covers 14 residues. In DNA, the CDR3 is TGTGCCAGCTCACCAGCCCAGGACTCCTACGAGCAGTACTTC. It codes for CASSPAQDSYEQYF.

This clonotype occurred many times. Here the CDR3 DNA reads TGTGCCAGCAGCTTAGGCAGACTGGGCGAGCAGTTCTTC. This encodes CASSLGRLGEQFF. The chain combines TRBV11-3 with TRBJ2-1; D gene uncertain. The CDR3 runs to 13 residues. CDR1 SGHNT and CDR2 YENEEA come from the germline V gene. The V end lost 1 base, the J end lost 10 bases, and 11 bases lay between the germline ends.

The chain couples TRBV20-1 to TRBJ1-1; tentatively, D is TRBD1 (6 bases). Germline V gene data show CDR1 as DFQATT and CDR2 as SNEGSKA (reference sequence). The CDR3 has 11 residues. The DNA of the CDR3 is TGCAGCCCAAGGGGGGACACTGAAGCTTTCTTT. Its protein product is CSPRGDTEAFF.

V is TRBV6-5 and J is TRBJ2-4, with 8 nucleotides matching TRBD1. The CDR3 has 17 amino acids. J gave up 3 bases and V 2 bases, and 9 bases lay outside the gene matches. Germline CDR1 MNHEY, CDR2 SVGAGI. CDR3 residues: CASSYGSRGLGKNIQYF. The CDR3, as DNA: TGTGCCAGCAGTTACGGATCCAGGGGGCTTGGCAAAAACATTCAGTACTTC.

This clonotype appeared many times. Germline is not matched at one junction end, which may reflect a read error. V usage is TRBV4-3 and J usage is TRBJ1-3, with TRBD1 matching over 9 bases. This CDR3 is 14 amino acids long. Germline CDR1 reads LGHNA; CDR2 reads YSLEER. CDR3 nucleotides: TGCGCCAGCAGCCAAGTGGGACAGGGAAGCACCATATATTTT. It specifies CASSQVGQGSTIYF.

This clonotype has ten or more counts. The chain is built from TRBV4-2 and TRBJ2-3; a weak D match, TRBD1 (5 bases). CDR3 length: 17 residues. CDR1 is LGHNA, CDR2 YNFKEQ, per germline. V lost 2 bases and J 6 bases, leaving 21 bases between the germline ends. The CDR3: CASSQRVGAATGDTQYF. DNA for the CDR3: TGTGCCAGCAGCCAAAGGGTAGGGGCGGCCACCGGGGATACGCAGTATTTT.

This clonotype was observed at least ten times. The chain has TRBV7-9 and TRBJ1-1; D not certain. V was clipped by 11 bases and J by 4 bases, with 14 bases between them. CDR1 SEHNR and CDR2 FQNEAQ come from the germline V gene (reference sequence). CDR3 length: 12 residues. This chain's CDR3 is CAGSGSGTEAFF. The CDR3 nucleotides read TGTGCCGGATCTGGGTCGGGCACTGAAGCTTTCTTT.

This clonotype has a count of ten or more. This sequence joins TRBV6-6 and TRBJ2-7; no clear D gene. Between the trimmed V and J ends, which lost 5 bases and 7 bases, there was a span of 18 bases. Per germline, CDR1 MNHNY and CDR2 SVGAGI (reference sequence). The length of the CDR3 is 14 residues. Here the CDR3 reads CASSHEVKVWEQYF. The CDR3 nucleotides are TGTGCCAGCAGTCACGAGGTCAAAGTGTGGGAGCAGTACTTC.

This clonotype came up many times. This rearrangement joins TRBV18 to TRBJ2-7, with D unclear. Deletions cut 5 bases from V and 6 bases from J, with 14 bases between. Germline-derived CDR1 and CDR2 are KGHSH and LQKENI. The CDR3 sequence is 13 residues long. The CDR3 bases are TGTGCCAGCTCATCCCAGCCCCTGAGCGAGCAGTACTTC. It encodes CASSSQPLSEQYF.

This clonotype was recorded at least ten times. The chain carries TRBV5-1 and TRBJ1-1; maybe TRBD1 (5 bases). Trimming stripped 2 bases from V and 0 bases from J, with 8 bases between. Germline V CDR1 and CDR2: SGHRS, YFSETQ. The CDR3 runs to 14 residues. CDR3 amino acids: CASSLGALNTEAFF. CDR3 nucleotides: TGCGCCAGCAGCTTAGGGGCCCTGAACACTGAAGCTTTCTTT.

At least ten counts were recorded for this clonotype. This sequence joins TRBV7-9 and TRBJ2-5; D ambiguous. CDR1 and CDR2 from the germline V gene are SEHNR and FQNEAQ (reference sequence). This CDR3 has 14 residues. With 2 bases removed from V and 5 bases from J, the gap between germline ends came to 12 bases. CDR3 loop: CASSLSLGFETQYF. The CDR3 DNA reads as TGTGCCAGCAGCTTAAGTCTGGGTTTCGAGACCCAGTACTTC.

The chain links TRBV4-3 to TRBJ2-4; tentative D call: TRBD2 (5 bases). Germline-derived CDR1 and CDR2 are LGHNA and YSLEER. The length of the CDR3 is 17 residues. V was cut by 4 bases and J by 0 bases, with 16 bases left in between. The CDR3 nucleotides are TGCGCCAGCAGCCCCGGAGGTCACCGACTAGCCAAAAACATTCAGTACTTC. Residues: CASSPGGHRLAKNIQYF.

This clonotype was counted ten times or more. J is TRBJ1-5 and V is TRBV19, with D uncertain. V lost 9 bases to trimming and J lost 4 bases, with 19 bases between them. The CDR3 spans 15 residues. Germline CDR1 reads LNHDA; CDR2 reads SQIVND (reference sequence). Here the CDR3 reads CASKRQEQNNQPQHF. In nucleotides, the CDR3 is TGTGCCAGCAAGAGGCAGGAACAGAATAATCAGCCCCAGCATTTT.

In its sample, this clonotype was seen many times. The chain is built from TRBV20-1 and TRBJ2-5; D is ambiguous. V lost 0 bases and J 2 bases, leaving 10 bases between the germline ends. Germline CDR1 DFQATT, CDR2 SNEGSKA (reference sequence). This CDR3 has 14 amino acids. CDR3 in amino acids: CSARDLGSQETQYF. CDR3 in DNA: TGCAGTGCTAGAGATCTGGGGTCGCAAGAGACCCAGTACTTC.

This clonotype was counted between two and nine times. The junction and the germline gene differ at one end; a read error may be behind it. The chain has TRBV2 and TRBJ1-1; 9 bases line up with TRBD1. In germline, CDR1 is SNHLY, CDR2 FYNNEI. The CDR3 is 15 residues long. CDR3 coding DNA: TGTGTCAGCCGGGACAGGGACAGGCCCTACACTGAAGCTTTCTTT. This gives the protein CVSRDRDRPYTEAFF.

This clonotype showed up many times. The chain is built from TRBV20-1 and TRBJ1-1; 8 nucleotides align to TRBD1. The trim removed 5 bases at V and 2 bases at J, leaving 4 bases unmatched. This CDR3 has 13 residues. Germline lookup yields CDR1 DFQATT and CDR2 SNEGSKA (reference sequence). The CDR3 DNA reads as TGCAGTGCTGAGACAGGGGATAACACTGAAGCTTTCTTT. It specifies CSAETGDNTEAFF.

The chain has TRBV11-1 and TRBJ2-2, with D possibly being TRBD2 (6 bases). Germline V gene sequence: CDR1 SGHAT, CDR2 FQDESV (reference sequence). The CDR3 has 15 amino acids. V was clipped by 5 bases and J by 3 bases, with 13 bases between them. For the CDR3, the DNA is TGTGCCAGCAGCCCCCATAGCGGAGACACCGGGGAGCTGTTTTTT. Encoded protein: CASSPHSGDTGELFF. The whole variable domain, remainder taken from reference TRBV11-1 and TRBJ2-2, is EAEVAQSPRYKITEKSQAVAFWCDPISGHATLYWYRQILGQGPELLVQFQDESVVDDSQLPKDRFSAERLKGVDSTLKIQPAELGDSAMYLCASSPHSGDTGELFFGEGSRLTVL.

This clonotype was seen at least ten times. The genes are TRBV29-1 and TRBJ1-1; D remains ambiguous. The CDR3 has 14 residues. The V and J ends lost 2 bases and 1 base respectively, with 11 bases between them. Germline CDR1 reads SQVTM; CDR2 reads ANQGSEA. Written as DNA, the CDR3 is TGCAGCGTTGAAACGGCAGTGGGGAACACTGAAGCTTTCTTT. This sequence encodes CSVETAVGNTEAFF.

This clonotype was seen only a few times. This chain connects TRBV6-5 to TRBJ1-1; D gene uncertain. This CDR3 contains 13 residues. Deletions cut 1 base from V and 5 bases from J, with 8 bases between. Germline V CDR1 and CDR2: MNHEY, SVGAGI. The DNA of the CDR3 is TGTGCCAGCAGTTACTGGACGGGGACTGAAGCTTTCTTT. Residues: CASSYWTGTEAFF.

This sequence joins TRBV5-1 and TRBJ2-5, with D possibly being TRBD2 (6 bases). The germline V gene has CDR1 SGHRS and CDR2 YFSETQ. V was trimmed by 0 bases and J by 1 base, leaving 16 bases between them. There are 17 residues in the CDR3. The CDR3 reads CASSLVPSLAAQETQYF. As DNA, the CDR3 is TGCGCCAGCAGCTTGGTCCCCTCACTAGCAGCCCAAGAGACCCAGTACTTC.